This T cell receptor (beta chain) stems from a study of CD8+ T cells in alopecia areata. Following RNA extraction, reverse transcription yielded cDNA that acted as the sequencing template. TCRdb's table, derived via immunoSEQ multiplex PCR, lists solely in-frame clones and lacks some. In the table there are 150,000 to 200,000 clones, about 54% of which are singletons. For this clone: The target antigen is unknown.

Study-level points and caveats: Besides other cells, scalp samples also yield sequences of resident alphabeta T cells from normal skin.

J gave up 3 bases and V 5 bases, and 18 bases lay outside the gene matches. Per germline, CDR1 MDHEN and CDR2 SYDVKM. The CDR3 length is 19 residues. The sequence was obtained from a human donor in good health. What was sequenced was CD4+ T cells sorted from blood. The chain joins TRBV28 to TRBJ2-5, with 10 bases fitting TRBD2. The CDR3 sequence is CASSPGALAGRGKKETQYF. Written as DNA, the CDR3 is TGTGCCAGCAGTCCAGGGGCACTAGCGGGAAGAGGGAAGAAAGAGACCCAGTACTTC.